This T cell receptor beta chain appears in the sequencing data of a study of T cell responses to AZD1222 COVID-19 vaccine. Turning to the study itself: Pooled samples include second doses given at about 4 or 12 weeks. General observations from the study: Donor demographics were predominantly white British with a female majority; clonal diversity may be underestimated. Nearly half of spike-specific TCRs reportedly target unmutated variant regions. Repertoires were obtained solely post-peak T cell response.

Only in-frame clones appear in the TCRdb table, and some are missing; sequencing was by immunoSEQ multiplex PCR. Of about 120,000 clones listed, about 90% are singletons. There are 16 residues in the CDR3. V lost 8 bases to trimming and J lost 2 bases; unmatched junction nucleotides: 13. The germline gives CDR1 SNHLY, CDR2 FYNNEI. With regard to this clone: The antigen is undetermined.

Specimen: peripheral blood, collected on day 0 of AZD1222 vaccination. This receptor was identified in an adult in good health. The V and J genes are TRBV2 and TRBJ2-7; 9 bases map to TRBD2. The CDR3 DNA reads TGTGCCAGCGACTCAAGGGGAGCGGGAGGAACCTACGAGCAGTACTTC. It encodes CASDSRGAGGTYEQYF.